These 4 T cell receptor beta chains share one sample of origin, sequenced in a study of vaccination and CD4 T cells after COVID-19 (dated by TCRdb to the early 2020s). Library preparation employed PCR. Sequencing was carried out with an Illumina iSeq 100. At the Johns Hopkins FTIC core, DNA from the cultured CD4+ T cells underwent TCR sequencing with the Oncomine TCR Beta short-read assay. Through fastp at Q25 and MiXCR, TCRdb rebuilt clones from the public reads, retaining in-frame beta chains. Rows are combined by CDR3 protein, so each entry shows the most common genes and DNA. The sample includes about 5,100 distinct CDR3 sequences, with 40% to 50% observed a single time. About 60% of the sample belongs to the ten largest clones. These receptors have no known antigen. What this sample's treatment or condition label stands for: approximately nine-day PBMC culture with coronavirus spike peptide pools or control peptides (ViraFEST assay).

The sequenced material came from CD4+ T cells from blood, cultured in vitro. The receptors come from a human donor who had recovered from COVID-19.

This clonotype was observed a handful of times. This chain links TRBV10-3 with TRBJ2-2; 10 bases match TRBD1. Germline V lookup: CDR1 ENHRY, CDR2 SYGVKD. J was trimmed by 4 bases and V by 4 bases; bases with no gene match: 6. This CDR3 is 16 amino acids long. CDR3 region: CAISVEGQGTTGELFF. The CDR3 DNA sequence: TGTGCCATCAGTGTTGAGGGACAGGGGACCACCGGGGAGCTGTTTTTT.

This clonotype has more than one count but fewer than ten. This chain joins TRBV20-1 and TRBJ1-3; D gene uncertain. Trimming removed 5 bases at V and 0 bases at J, with 8 bases between. Germline CDR1 and CDR2: DFQATT and SNEGSKA (reference sequence). The CDR3 length is 13 residues. The CDR3 region is CSARHSSGNTIYF. The CDR3 bases are TGCAGTGCTCGACACAGCTCTGGAAACACCATATATTTT.

This clonotype was observed a few times. The chain has TRBV11-2 and TRBJ1-3, with D possibly matching TRBD1 (6 bases). CDR3 length equals 14 residues. The germline V and J ends were trimmed by 5 bases and 8 bases, with 16 bases remaining between them. Germline CDR1 is SGHAT and CDR2 is FQNNGV. As DNA, the CDR3 is TGTGCCAGCAGCCCGCGGACAGTGGGATACACCATATATTTT. Amino acid sequence: CASSPRTVGYTIYF.

J is TRBJ1-2 and V is TRBV4-3, with D perhaps TRBD1 (6 bases). The CDR3 contains 15 residues. Germline lookup yields CDR1 LGHNA and CDR2 YSLEER. V was cut by 4 bases and J by 2 bases, with 14 bases left in between. The CDR3 sequence: CASSRTSGGNYGYTF. For the CDR3, the DNA is TGCGCCAGCAGCCGCACCTCGGGGGGCAACTATGGCTACACCTTC.